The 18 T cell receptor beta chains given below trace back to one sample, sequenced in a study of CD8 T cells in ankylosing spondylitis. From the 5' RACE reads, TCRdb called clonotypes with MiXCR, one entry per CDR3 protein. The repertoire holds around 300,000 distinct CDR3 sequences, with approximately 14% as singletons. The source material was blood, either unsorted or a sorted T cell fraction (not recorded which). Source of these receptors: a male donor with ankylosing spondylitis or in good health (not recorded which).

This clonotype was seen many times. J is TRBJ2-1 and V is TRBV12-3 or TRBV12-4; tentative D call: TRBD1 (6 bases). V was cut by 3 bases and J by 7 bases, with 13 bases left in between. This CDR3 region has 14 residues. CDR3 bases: TGTGCCAGCAGTTTCGGGCAGGGGAAAAATGAGCAGTTCTTC. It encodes CASSFGQGKNEQFF.

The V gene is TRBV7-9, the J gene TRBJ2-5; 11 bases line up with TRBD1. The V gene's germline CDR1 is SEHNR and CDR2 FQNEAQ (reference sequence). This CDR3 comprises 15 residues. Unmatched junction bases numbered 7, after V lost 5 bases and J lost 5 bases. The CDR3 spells CASSRGQGAQETQYF. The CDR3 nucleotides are TGTGCCAGCAGCCGTGGACAGGGGGCTCAGGAGACCCAGTACTTC.

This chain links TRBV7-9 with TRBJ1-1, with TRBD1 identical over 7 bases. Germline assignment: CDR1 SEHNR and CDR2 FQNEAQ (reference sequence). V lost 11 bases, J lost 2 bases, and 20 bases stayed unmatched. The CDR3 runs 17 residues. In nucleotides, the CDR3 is TGTGCCGCGAGTAGGTTCAGTGTCCGGGACAGTAACACTGAAGCTTTCTTT. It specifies CAASRFSVRDSNTEAFF.

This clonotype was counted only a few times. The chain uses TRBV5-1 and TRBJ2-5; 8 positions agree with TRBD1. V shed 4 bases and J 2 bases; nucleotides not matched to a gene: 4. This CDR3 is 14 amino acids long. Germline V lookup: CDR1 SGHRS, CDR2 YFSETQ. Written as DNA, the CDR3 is TGCGCCAGCAGCACGGGACAGGATCAAGAGACCCAGTACTTC. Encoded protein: CASSTGQDQETQYF.

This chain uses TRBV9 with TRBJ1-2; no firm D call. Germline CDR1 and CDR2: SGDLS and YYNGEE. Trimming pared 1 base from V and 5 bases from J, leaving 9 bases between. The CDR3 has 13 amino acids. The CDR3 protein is CASSVSPEYGYTF. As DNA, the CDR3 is TGTGCCAGCAGCGTATCCCCCGAATATGGCTACACCTTC.

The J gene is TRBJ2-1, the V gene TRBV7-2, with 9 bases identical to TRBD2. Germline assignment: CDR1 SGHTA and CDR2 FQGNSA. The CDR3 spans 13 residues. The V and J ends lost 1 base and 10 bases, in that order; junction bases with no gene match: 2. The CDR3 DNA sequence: TGTGCCAGCAGCTTAGTAGCGGGAGTGGAGCAGTTCTTC. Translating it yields CASSLVAGVEQFF.

The CDR3 nucleotides read TGTGCCAGCAGCCAAGATAGAACTAGCGGGGACTTCTACAATGAGCAGTTCTTC. Translating gives CASSQDRTSGDFYNEQFF. V gene TRBV3-1 combines with J gene TRBJ2-1; TRBD2 aligns across 10 bases. The CDR3 totals 18 residues. The V segment lost 0 bases and the J segment 3 bases; nucleotides outside the gene matches: 8. CDR1 LGHDT and CDR2 YNNKEL come from the germline V gene (reference sequence).

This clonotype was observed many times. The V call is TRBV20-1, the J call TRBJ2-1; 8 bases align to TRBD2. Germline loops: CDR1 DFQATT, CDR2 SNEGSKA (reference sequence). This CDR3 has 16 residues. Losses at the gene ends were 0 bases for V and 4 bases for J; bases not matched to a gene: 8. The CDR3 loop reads CSARDWAGGSYNEQFF. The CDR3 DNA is TGCAGTGCTAGAGATTGGGCGGGAGGTTCTTACAATGAGCAGTTCTTC.

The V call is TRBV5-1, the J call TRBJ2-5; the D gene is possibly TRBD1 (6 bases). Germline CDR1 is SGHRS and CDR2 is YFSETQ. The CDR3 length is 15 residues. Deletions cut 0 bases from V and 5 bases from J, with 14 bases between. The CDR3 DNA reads TGCGCCAGCAGCTTGGAGGGACATAAAGGGGAGACCCAGTACTTC. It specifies CASSLEGHKGETQYF. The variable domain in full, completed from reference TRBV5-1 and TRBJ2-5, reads KAGVTQTPRYLIKTRGQQVTLSCSPISGHRSVSWYQQTPGQGLQFLFEYFSETQRNKGNFPGRFSGRQFSNSRSEMNVSTLELGDSALYLCASSLEGHKGETQYFGPGTRLLVL.

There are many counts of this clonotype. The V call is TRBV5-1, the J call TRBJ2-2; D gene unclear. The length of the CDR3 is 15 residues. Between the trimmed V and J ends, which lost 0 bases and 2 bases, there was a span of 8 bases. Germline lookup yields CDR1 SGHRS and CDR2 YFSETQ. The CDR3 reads CASSLVQTNTGELFF. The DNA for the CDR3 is TGCGCCAGCAGCTTGGTTCAGACAAACACCGGGGAGCTGTTTTTT.

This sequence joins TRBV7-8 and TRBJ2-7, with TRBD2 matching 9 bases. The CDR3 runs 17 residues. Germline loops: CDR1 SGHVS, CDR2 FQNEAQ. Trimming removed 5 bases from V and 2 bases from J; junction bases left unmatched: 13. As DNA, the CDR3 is TGTGCCAGCAGCCCCGGGCCTAGCGGGATCCTCACCTACGAGCAGTACTTC. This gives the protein CASSPGPSGILTYEQYF.

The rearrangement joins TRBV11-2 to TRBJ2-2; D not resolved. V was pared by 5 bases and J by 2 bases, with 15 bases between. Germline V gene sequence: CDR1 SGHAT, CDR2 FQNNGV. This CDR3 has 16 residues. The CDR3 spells CASSLHDGYNTGELFF. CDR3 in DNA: TGTGCCAGCAGCCTTCACGACGGCTACAACACCGGGGAGCTGTTTTTT.

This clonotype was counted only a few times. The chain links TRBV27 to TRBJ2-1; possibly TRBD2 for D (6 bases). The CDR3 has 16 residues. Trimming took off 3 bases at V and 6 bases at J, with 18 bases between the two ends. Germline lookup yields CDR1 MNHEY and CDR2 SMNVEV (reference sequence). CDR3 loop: CASSFDGSRPGNEQFF. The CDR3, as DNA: TGTGCCAGCAGTTTTGACGGGAGTCGCCCGGGCAATGAGCAGTTCTTC.

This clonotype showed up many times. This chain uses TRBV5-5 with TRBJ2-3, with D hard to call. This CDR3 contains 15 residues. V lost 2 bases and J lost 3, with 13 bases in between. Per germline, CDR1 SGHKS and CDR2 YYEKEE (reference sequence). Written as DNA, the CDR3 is TGTGCCAGCAGCTTCCGATGGCAGCCAACAGATACGCAGTATTTT. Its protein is CASSFRWQPTDTQYF.

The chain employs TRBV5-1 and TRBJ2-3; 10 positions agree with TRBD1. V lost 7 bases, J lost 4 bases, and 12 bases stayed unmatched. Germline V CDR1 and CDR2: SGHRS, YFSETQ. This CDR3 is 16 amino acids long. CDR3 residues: CASGWGPGQGSDTQYF. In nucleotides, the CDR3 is TGCGCCAGCGGTTGGGGTCCGGGACAGGGGTCAGATACGCAGTATTTT.

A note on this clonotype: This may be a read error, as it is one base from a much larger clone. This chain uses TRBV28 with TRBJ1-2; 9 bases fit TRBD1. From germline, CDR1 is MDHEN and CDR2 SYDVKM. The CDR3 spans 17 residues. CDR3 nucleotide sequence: TGTGCCAGCAGTTCCCAGGGAAACAGGGGGCAGGGCTATAGCTACACCTTC. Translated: CASSSQGNRGQGYSYTF.

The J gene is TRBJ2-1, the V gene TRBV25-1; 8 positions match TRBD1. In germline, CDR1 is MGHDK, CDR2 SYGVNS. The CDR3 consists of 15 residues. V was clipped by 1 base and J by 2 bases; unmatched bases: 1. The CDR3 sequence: CASSESDRAYNEQFF. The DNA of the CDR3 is TGTGCCAGCAGTGAATCGGACAGGGCCTACAATGAGCAGTTCTTC.

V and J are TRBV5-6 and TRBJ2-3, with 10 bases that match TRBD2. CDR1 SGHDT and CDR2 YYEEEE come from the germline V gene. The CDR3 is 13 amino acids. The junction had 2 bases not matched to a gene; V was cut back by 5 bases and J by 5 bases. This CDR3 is CASRKRGGDTQYF. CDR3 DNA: TGTGCCAGCAGAAAGCGGGGGGGAGATACGCAGTATTTT.